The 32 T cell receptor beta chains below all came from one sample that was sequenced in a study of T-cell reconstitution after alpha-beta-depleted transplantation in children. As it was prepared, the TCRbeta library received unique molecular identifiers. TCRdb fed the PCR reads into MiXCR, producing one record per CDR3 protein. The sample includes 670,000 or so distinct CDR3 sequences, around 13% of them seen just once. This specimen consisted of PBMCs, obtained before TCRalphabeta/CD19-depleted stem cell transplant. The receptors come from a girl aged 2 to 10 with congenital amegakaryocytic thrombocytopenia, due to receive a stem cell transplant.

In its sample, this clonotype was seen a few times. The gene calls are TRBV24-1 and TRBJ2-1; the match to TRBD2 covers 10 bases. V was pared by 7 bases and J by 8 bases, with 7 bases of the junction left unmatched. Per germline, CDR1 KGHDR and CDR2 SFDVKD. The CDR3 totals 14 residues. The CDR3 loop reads CATSGLAGVHEQFF. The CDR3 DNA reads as TGTGCCACCAGCGGGCTAGCGGGAGTCCATGAGCAGTTCTTC.

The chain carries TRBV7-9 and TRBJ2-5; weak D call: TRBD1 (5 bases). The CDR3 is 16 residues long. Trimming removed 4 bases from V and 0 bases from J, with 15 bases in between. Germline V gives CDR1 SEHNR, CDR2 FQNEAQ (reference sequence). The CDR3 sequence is CASSSPASGYQETQYF. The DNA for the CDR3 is TGTGCCAGCAGCTCACCCGCGTCAGGGTACCAAGAGACCCAGTACTTC.

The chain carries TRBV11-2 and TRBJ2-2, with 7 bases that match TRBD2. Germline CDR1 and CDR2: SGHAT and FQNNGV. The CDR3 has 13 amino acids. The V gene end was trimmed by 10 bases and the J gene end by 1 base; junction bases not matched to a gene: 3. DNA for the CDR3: TGTGCCAACCGGGGGGAGAACACCGGGGAGCTGTTTTTT. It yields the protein CANRGENTGELFF.

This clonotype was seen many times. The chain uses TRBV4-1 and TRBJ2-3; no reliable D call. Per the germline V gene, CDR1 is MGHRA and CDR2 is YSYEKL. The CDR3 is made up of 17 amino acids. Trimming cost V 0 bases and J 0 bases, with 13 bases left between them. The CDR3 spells CASSQERSAASTDTQYF. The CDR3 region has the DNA TGCGCCAGCAGCCAAGAACGTTCGGCGGCTAGCACAGATACGCAGTATTTT.

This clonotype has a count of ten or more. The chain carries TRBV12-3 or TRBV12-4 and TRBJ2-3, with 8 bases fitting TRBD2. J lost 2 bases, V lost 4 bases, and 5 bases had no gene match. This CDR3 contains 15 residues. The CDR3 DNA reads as TGTGCCAGCAGTTCCCTAGCGGGCTTCACAGATACGCAGTATTTT. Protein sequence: CASSSLAGFTDTQYF.

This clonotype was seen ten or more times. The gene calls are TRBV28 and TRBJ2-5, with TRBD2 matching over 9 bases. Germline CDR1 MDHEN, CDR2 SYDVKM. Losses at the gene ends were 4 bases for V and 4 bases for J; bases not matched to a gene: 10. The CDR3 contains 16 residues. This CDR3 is CASSSTRSSGRETQYF. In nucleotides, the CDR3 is TGTGCCAGCAGTTCCACCCGGAGTAGCGGGAGAGAGACCCAGTACTTC.

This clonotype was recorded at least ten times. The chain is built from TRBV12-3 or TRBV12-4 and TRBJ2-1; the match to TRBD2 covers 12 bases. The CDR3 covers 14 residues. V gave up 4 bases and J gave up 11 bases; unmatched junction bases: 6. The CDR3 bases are TGTGCCAGCAGTTCGGGACTAGCGGGTCCCAAGCAGTTCTTC. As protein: CASSSGLAGPKQFF.

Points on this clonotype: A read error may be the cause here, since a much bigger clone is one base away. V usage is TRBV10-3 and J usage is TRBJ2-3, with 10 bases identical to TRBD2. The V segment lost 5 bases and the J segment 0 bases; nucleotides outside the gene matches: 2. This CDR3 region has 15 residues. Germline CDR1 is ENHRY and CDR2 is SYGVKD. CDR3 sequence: CAISLTSGSTDTQYF. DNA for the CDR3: TGTGCCATCAGTCTGACTAGCGGGAGCACAGATACGCAGTATTTT.

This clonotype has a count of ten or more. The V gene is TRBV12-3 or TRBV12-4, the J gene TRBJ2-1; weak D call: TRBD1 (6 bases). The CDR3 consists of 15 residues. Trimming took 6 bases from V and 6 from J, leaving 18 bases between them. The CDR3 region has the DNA TGTGCCAGCAGCACGGACGGAGGACAGCTCAATGAGCAGTTCTTC. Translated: CASSTDGGQLNEQFF.

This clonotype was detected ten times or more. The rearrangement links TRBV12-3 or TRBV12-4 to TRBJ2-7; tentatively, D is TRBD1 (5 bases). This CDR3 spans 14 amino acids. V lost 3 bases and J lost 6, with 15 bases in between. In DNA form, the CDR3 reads TGTGCCAGCAGTTTCTTGGGCAGGGATTTCGAGCAGTACTTC. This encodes CASSFLGRDFEQYF.

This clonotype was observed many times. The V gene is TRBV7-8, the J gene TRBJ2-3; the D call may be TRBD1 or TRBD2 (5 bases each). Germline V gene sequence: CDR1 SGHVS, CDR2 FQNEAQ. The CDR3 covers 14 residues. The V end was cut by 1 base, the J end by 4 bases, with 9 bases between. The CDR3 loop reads CASSLEWGSDTQYF. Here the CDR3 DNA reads TGTGCCAGCAGCTTAGAGTGGGGGTCAGATACGCAGTATTTT.

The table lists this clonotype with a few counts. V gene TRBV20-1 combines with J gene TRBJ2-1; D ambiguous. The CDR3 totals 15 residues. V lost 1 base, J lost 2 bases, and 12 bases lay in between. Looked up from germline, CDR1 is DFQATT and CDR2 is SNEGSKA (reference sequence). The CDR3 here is CSARVYSVPYNEQFF. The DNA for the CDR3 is TGCAGTGCTAGAGTTTATTCTGTTCCCTACAATGAGCAGTTCTTC.

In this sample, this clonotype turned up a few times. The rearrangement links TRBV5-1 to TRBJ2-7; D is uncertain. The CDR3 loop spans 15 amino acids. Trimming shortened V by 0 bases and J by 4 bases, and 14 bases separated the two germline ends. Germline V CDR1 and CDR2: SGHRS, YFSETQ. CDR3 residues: CASSLGPPGSYEQYF. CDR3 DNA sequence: TGCGCCAGCAGCTTGGGACCACCGGGTAGTTACGAGCAGTACTTC.

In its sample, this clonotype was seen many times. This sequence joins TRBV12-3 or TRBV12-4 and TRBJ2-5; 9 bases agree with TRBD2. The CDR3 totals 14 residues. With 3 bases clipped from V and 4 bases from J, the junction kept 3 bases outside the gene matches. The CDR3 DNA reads TGTGCCAGCAGTTTGTTAGCGGGAGCAGAGACCCAGTACTTC. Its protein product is CASSLLAGAETQYF.

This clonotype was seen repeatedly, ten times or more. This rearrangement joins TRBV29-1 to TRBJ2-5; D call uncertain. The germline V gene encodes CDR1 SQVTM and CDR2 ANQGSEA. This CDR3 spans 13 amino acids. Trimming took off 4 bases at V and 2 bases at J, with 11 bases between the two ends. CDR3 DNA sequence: TGCAGCGTTGGGCAGATCGTTCAAGAGACCCAGTACTTC. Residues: CSVGQIVQETQYF.

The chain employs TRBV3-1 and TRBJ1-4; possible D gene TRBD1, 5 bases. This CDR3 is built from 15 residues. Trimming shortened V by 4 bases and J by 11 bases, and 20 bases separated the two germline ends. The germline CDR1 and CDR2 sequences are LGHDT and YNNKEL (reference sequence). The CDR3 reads CASSRLNGGGEKLFF. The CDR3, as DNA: TGTGCCAGCAGCCGGCTCAATGGGGGAGGAGAGAAACTGTTTTTT.

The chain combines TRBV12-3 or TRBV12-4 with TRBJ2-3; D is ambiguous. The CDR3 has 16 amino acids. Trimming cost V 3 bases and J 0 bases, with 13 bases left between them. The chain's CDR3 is CASSLDGRQSTDTQYF. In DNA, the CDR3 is TGTGCCAGCAGTTTGGATGGGCGGCAAAGCACAGATACGCAGTATTTT.

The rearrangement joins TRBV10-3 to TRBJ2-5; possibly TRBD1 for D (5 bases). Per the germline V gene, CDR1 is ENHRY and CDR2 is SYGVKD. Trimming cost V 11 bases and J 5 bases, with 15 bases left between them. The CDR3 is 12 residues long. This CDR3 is CASEGDGETQYF. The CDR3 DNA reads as TGTGCCTCCGAAGGGGATGGGGAGACCCAGTACTTC.

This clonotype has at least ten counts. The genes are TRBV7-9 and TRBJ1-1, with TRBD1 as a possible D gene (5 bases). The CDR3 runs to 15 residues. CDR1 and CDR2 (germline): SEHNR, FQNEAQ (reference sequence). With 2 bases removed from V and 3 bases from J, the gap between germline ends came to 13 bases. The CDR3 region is CASSLPSGGDTEAFF. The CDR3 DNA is TGTGCCAGCAGCTTACCAAGTGGAGGGGACACTGAAGCTTTCTTT. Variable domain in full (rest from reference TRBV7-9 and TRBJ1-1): DTGVSQNPRHKITKRGQNVTFRCDPISEHNRLYWYRQTLGQGPEFLTYFQNEAQLEKSRLLSDRFSAERPKGSFSTLEIQRTEQGDSAMYLCASSLPSGGDTEAFFGQGTRLTVV.

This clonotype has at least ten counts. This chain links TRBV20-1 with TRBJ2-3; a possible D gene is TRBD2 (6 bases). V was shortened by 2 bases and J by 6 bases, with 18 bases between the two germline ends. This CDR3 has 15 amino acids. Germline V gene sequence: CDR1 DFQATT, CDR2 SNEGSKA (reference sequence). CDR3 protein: CSARLRGGDLDTQYF. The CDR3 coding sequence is TGCAGTGCTAGACTCCGAGGAGGGGATTTGGATACGCAGTATTTT.

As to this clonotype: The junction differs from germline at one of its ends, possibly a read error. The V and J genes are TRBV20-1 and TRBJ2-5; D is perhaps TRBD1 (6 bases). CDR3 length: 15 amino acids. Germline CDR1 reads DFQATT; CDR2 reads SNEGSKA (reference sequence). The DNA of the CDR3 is TGCAATGCTACCGCCGGGACAAGGATCCAAGAGACCCAGTACTTC. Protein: CNATAGTRIQETQYF.

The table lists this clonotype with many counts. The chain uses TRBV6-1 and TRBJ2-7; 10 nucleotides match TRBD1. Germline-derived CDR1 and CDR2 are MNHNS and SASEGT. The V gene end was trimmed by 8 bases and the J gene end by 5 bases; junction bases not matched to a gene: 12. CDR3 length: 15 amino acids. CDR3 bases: TGTGCCAGCTCCTTCGGGACAGGGGAGCCTAACGAGCAGTACTTC. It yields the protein CASSFGTGEPNEQYF.

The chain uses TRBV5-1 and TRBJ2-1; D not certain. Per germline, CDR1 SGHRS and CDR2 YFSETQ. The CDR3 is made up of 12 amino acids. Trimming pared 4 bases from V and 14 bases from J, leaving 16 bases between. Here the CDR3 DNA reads TGCGCCAGCAGCAAACCGGACCGTGTGGAGTTCTTC. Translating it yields CASSKPDRVEFF.

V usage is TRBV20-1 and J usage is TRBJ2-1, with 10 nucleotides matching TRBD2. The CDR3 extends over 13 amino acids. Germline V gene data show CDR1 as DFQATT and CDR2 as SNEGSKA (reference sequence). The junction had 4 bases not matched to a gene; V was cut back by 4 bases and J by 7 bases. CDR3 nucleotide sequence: TGCAGTGCTACCTTAGCGGGAGGTAATGAGCAGTTCTTC. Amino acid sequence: CSATLAGGNEQFF.

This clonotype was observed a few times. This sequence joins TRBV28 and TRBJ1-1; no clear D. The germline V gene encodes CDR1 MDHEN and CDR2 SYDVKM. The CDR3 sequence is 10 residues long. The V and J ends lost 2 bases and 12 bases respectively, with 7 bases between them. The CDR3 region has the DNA TGTGCCAGCAGTTTACGCTCCACTTTCTTT. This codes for CASSLRSTFF. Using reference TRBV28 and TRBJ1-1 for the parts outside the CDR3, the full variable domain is DVKVTQSSRYLVKRTGEKVFLECVQDMDHENMFWYRQDPGLGLRLIYFSYDVKMKEKGDIPEGYSVSREKKERFSLILESASTNQTSMYLCASSLRSTFFGQGTRLTVV.

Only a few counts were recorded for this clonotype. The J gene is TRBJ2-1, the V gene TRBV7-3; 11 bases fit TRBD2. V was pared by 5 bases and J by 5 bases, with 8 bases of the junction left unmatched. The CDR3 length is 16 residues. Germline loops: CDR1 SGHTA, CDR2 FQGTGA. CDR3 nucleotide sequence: TGTGCCAGCAGCCAAACCGGGACTAGCGGTCACAATGAGCAGTTCTTC. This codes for CASSQTGTSGHNEQFF.

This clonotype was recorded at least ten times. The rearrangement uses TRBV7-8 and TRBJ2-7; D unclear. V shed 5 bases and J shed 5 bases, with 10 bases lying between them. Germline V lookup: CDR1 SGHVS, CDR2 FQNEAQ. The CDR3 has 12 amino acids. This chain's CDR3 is CASSPSNNEQYF. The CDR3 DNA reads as TGTGCCAGCAGCCCATCCAACAACGAGCAGTACTTC.

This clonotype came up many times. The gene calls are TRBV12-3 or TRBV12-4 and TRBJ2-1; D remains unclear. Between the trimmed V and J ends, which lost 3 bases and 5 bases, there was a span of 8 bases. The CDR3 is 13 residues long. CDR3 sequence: CASSFRRDNEQFF. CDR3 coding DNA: TGTGCCAGCAGTTTCCGGAGAGACAATGAGCAGTTCTTC.

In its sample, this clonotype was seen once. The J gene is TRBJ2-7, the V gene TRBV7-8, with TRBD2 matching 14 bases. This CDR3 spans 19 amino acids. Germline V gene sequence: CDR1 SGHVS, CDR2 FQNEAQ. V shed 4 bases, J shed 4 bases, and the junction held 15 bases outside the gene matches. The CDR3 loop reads CASSYPLAGTSGSQYEQYF. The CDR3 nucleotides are TGTGCCAGCAGCTATCCCCTAGCCGGGACTAGCGGGAGTCAGTACGAGCAGTACTTC.

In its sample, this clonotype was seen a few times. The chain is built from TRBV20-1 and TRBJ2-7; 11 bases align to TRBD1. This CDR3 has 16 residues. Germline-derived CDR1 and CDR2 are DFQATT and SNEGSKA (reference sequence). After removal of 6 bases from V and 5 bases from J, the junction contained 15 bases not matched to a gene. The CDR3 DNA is TGCAGTGCCCCCATCCCCGGGACAGGGGGTCTTGACGAGCAGTACTTC. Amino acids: CSAPIPGTGGLDEQYF.

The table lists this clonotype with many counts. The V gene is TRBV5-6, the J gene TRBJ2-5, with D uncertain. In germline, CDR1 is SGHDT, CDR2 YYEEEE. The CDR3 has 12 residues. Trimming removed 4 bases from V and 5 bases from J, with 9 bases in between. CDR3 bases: TGTGCCAGCAGCCCCATGGGGGAGACCCAGTACTTC. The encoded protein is CASSPMGETQYF.

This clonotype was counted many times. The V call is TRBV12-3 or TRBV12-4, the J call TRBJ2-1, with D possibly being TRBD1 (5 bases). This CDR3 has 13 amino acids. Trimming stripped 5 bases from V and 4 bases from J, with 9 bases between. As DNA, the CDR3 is TGTGCCAGCAGTCTACAGGTTTACAATGAGCAGTTCTTC. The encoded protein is CASSLQVYNEQFF.